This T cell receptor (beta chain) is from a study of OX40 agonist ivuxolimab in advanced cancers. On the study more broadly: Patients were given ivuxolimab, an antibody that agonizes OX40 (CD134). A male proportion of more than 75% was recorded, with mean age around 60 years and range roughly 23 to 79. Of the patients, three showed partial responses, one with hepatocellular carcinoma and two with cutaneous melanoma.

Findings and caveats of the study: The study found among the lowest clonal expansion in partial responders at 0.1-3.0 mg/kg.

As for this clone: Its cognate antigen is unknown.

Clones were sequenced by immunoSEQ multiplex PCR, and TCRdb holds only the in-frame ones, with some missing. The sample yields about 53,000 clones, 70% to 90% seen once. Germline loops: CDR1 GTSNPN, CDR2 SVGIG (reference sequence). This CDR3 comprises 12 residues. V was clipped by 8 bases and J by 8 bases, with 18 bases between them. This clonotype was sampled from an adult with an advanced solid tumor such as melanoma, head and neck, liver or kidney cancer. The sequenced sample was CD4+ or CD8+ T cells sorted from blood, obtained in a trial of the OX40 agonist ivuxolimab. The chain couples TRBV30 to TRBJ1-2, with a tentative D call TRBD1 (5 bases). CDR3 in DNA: TGTGCCCAGGGCAGAGGTTATGACGGCTACACCTTC. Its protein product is CAQGRGYDGYTF.